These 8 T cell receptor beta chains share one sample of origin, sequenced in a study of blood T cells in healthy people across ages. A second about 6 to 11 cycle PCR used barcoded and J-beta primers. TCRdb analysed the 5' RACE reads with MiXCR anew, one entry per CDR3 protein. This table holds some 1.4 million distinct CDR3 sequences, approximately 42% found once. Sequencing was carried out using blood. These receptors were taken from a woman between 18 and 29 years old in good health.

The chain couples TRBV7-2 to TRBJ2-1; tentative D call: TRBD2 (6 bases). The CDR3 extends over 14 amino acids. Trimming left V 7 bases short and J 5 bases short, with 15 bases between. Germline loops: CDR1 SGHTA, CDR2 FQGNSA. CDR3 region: CASTFPGDHNEQFF. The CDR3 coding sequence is TGTGCCAGCACCTTTCCGGGAGACCACAATGAGCAGTTCTTC.

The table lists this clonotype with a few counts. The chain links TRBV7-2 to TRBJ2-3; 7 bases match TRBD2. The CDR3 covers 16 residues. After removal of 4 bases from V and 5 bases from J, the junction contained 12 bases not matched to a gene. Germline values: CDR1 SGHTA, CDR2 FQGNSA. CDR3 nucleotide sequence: TGTGCCAGCAGCTCCCCCGGCGGGGGATTTGTAGATACGCAGTATTTT. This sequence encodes CASSSPGGGFVDTQYF.

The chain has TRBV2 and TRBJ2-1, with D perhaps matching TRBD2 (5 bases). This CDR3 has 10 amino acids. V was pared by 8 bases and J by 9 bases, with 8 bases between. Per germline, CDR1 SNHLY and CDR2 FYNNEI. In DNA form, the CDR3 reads TGTGCCAGCGCCGGGGTTGAGCAGTTCTTC. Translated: CASAGVEQFF.

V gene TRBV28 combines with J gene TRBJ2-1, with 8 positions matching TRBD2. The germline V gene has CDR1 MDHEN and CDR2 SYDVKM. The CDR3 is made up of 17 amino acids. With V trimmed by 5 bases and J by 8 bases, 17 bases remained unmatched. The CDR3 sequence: CASSPGTRGGAQDEQFF. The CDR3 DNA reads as TGTGCCAGCAGTCCTGGGACTAGGGGGGGGGCCCAGGATGAGCAGTTCTTC. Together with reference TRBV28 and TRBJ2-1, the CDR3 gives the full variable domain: DVKVTQSSRYLVKRTGEKVFLECVQDMDHENMFWYRQDPGLGLRLIYFSYDVKMKEKGDIPEGYSVSREKKERFSLILESASTNQTSMYLCASSPGTRGGAQDEQFFGPGTRLTVL.

Written as DNA, the CDR3 is TGCAGTGCTAGAGAGGGGGGGGCTTACACAGATACGCAGTATTTT. This encodes CSAREGGAYTDTQYF. The rearrangement uses TRBV20-1 and TRBJ2-3; perhaps TRBD2 as D (7 bases). V was shortened by 0 bases and J by 2 bases, with 12 bases between the two germline ends. Per germline, CDR1 DFQATT and CDR2 SNEGSKA (reference sequence). The CDR3 covers 15 residues.

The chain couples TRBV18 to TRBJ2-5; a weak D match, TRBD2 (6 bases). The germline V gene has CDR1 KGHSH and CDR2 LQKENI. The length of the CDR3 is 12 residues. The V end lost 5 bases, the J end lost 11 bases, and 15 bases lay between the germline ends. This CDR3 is CASSMTRGEQYF. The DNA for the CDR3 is TGTGCCAGCTCAATGACTAGAGGTGAGCAGTACTTC.

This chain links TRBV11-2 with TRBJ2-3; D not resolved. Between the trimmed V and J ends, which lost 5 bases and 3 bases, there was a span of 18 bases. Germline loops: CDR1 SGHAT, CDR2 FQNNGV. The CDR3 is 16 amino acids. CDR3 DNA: TGTGCCAGCAGCGATGGCTTAGGGATTGGTACAGATACGCAGTATTTT. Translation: CASSDGLGIGTDTQYF.

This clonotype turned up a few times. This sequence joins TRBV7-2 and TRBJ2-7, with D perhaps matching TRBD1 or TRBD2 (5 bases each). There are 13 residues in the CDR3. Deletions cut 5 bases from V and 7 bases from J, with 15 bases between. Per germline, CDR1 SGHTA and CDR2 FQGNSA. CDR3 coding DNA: TGTGCCAGCAGCCCAAGGGGATCGGGGGAGCAGTACTTC. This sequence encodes CASSPRGSGEQYF.